This section outlines one T cell receptor beta chain sequence together with its context. Its antigen is undetermined. With constant-segment primers, 5'RACE yielded cDNA libraries of TCR alpha and TCR beta that carried sample barcodes and UMIs. Each CDR3 protein gets one entry after TCRdb re-called the 5' RACE reads with MiXCR. This table holds about 560,000 distinct CDR3 sequences, approximately 15% found once. This sample was included in a study of T-cell memory formation after mild COVID-19. Whole-study context: Clusters were largely donor specific.

Regarding the study as a whole: In pre-infection memory, a portion of responding clones appeared, which suggested that cross-reactive memory joined. Contracting CD4+ clones lay largely in CM and EM, with CD8+ ones residing in EMRA.

The sample consisted of PBMCs or a T cell subset sorted from them (not recorded which). This receptor was obtained from an adult woman who had mild COVID-19 (a few samples of this study predate the infection). Cell type and time point are not known.

CDR3 sequence reads: CSAQSGLPTTDTQYF. CDR3 coding DNA: TGCAGTGCTCAATCGGGACTTCCTACCACAGATACGCAGTATTTT. The chain recombines TRBV20-1 with TRBJ2-3; weak D call: TRBD2 (6 bases). This CDR3 has 15 residues. CDR1 and CDR2 (germline): DFQATT, SNEGSKA (reference sequence). The V end lost 5 bases, the J end lost 2 bases, and 17 bases lay between the germline ends.